This passage covers 27 T cell receptor beta chains from one sample sequenced in a study of T cell responses to AZD1222 COVID-19 vaccine. Sequencing was performed with immunoSEQ multiplex PCR; in TCRdb, only in-frame clones are kept and a portion is missing. Of about 160,000 clones listed, 90% to 95% are singletons. The material sequenced was peripheral blood, taken on day 0 of MenACWY control vaccination. These receptors were collected from an adult in good health.

The chain joins TRBV19 to TRBJ2-2; 13 nucleotides align to TRBD2. The trim removed 7 bases at V and 4 bases at J, leaving 9 bases unmatched. Per germline, CDR1 LNHDA and CDR2 SQIVND (reference sequence). This CDR3 is 17 amino acids long. The CDR3 sequence: CASTWTSGSQGTGELFF. In DNA, the CDR3 is TGTGCCAGTACCTGGACTAGCGGGAGTCAGGGCACCGGGGAGCTGTTTTTT.

The V call is TRBV7-6, the J call TRBJ2-7, with 10 bases matching TRBD2. The V segment lost 5 bases and the J segment 6 bases; nucleotides outside the gene matches: 7. This CDR3 has 14 residues. Per germline, CDR1 SGHVS and CDR2 FNYEAQ. The CDR3 DNA sequence: TGTGCCAGCAGCGCCCTAGCGGGAGCGGCCGAGCAGTACTTC. Residues: CASSALAGAAEQYF.

This sequence joins TRBV9 and TRBJ1-4, with TRBD1 matching 12 bases. Germline V gene lookup returns CDR1 SGDLS and CDR2 YYNGEE. Trimming took 6 bases from V and 4 from J; bases not matched to a gene: 7. The length of the CDR3 is 16 residues. As DNA, the CDR3 is TGTGCCAGCACCACGGGACAGGGGGCAAGTAATGAAAAACTGTTTTTT. Its translation is CASTTGQGASNEKLFF.

The V call is TRBV20-1, the J call TRBJ2-7; a possible D gene is TRBD1 (5 bases). The V end lost 3 bases, the J end lost 5 bases, and 8 bases lay between the germline ends. Germline V gene lookup returns CDR1 DFQATT and CDR2 SNEGSKA (reference sequence). This CDR3 has 11 residues. CDR3 region: CSASIRDEQYF. The DNA for the CDR3 is TGCAGTGCTAGTATCAGGGACGAGCAGTACTTC.

The rearrangement links TRBV2 to TRBJ1-2; D not certain. This CDR3 is built from 14 residues. Trimming took off 7 bases at V and 2 bases at J, with 14 bases between the two ends. CDR1 is SNHLY and CDR2 is FYNNEI in the germline V gene. For the CDR3, the DNA is TGTGCCAGCACCTACCTTCTGGGAAACTATGGCTACACCTTC. This codes for CASTYLLGNYGYTF.

The chain is built from TRBV28 and TRBJ1-2, with D unclear. The length of the CDR3 is 13 residues. With 1 base removed from V and 2 bases from J, the gap between germline ends came to 5 bases. Looked up from germline, CDR1 is MDHEN and CDR2 is SYDVKM. The CDR3 region has the DNA TGTGCCAGCAGTTTATCAGTAAACTATGGCTACACCTTC. Residues: CASSLSVNYGYTF.

In nucleotides, the CDR3 is TGTGCCAGCAGTTACGGACAGTCTAATGAAAAACTGTTTTTT. It yields the protein CASSYGQSNEKLFF. The rearrangement joins TRBV6-5 to TRBJ1-4, with a possible D match to TRBD1 (6 bases). Germline assignment: CDR1 MNHEY and CDR2 SVGAGI. The CDR3 contains 14 residues. V was trimmed by 2 bases and J by 3 bases, leaving 7 bases between them.

The rearrangement uses TRBV7-3 and TRBJ1-1; unclear D gene. Germline CDR1 and CDR2: SGHTA and FQGTGA. Trimming stripped 5 bases from V and 2 bases from J, with 12 bases between. The CDR3 is 14 residues long. The CDR3 DNA is TGTGCCAGCAGCCCCGGGTCCCGTAACACTGAAGCTTTCTTT. Protein: CASSPGSRNTEAFF.

This chain joins TRBV19 and TRBJ1-1; 7 bases line up with TRBD1. V lost 6 bases and J lost 4; bases outside the gene matches: 11. This CDR3 is 15 amino acids long. Germline lookup yields CDR1 LNHDA and CDR2 SQIVND (reference sequence). DNA of the CDR3: TGTGCCAGTAGGACTGTGGGAGGACAGGCCACTGAAGCTTTCTTT. This translates into CASRTVGGQATEAFF.

The chain couples TRBV5-1 to TRBJ2-7; 10 bases agree with TRBD2. The J segment lost 6 bases and the V segment lost 4 bases, leaving 10 bases of the junction unmatched. The CDR3 contains 15 residues. CDR1 and CDR2 from the germline V gene are SGHRS and YFSETQ. The chain's CDR3 is CASSDTSGIYPEQYF. CDR3 sequence (DNA): TGCGCCAGCAGCGATACTAGCGGGATCTACCCCGAGCAGTACTTC.

V usage is TRBV5-1 and J usage is TRBJ1-1; perhaps TRBD1 as D (5 bases). V was pared by 9 bases and J by 1 base, with 25 bases between. The germline CDR1 and CDR2 sequences are SGHRS and YFSETQ. This CDR3 contains 17 residues. The CDR3 DNA reads TGCGCCACCTCCGACGGGGGGGGGATATCGTCGAACACTGAAGCTTTCTTT. This codes for CATSDGGGISSNTEAFF.

The gene calls are TRBV27 and TRBJ2-7, with 7 bases identical to TRBD2. V lost 6 bases, J lost 5 bases, and 7 bases stayed unmatched. The CDR3 has 13 residues. Germline V gene data show CDR1 as MNHEY and CDR2 as SMNVEV (reference sequence). The CDR3 nucleotides are TGTGCCAGCAGCCTACCGGGAGGCCACGAGCAGTACTTC. It translates to CASSLPGGHEQYF.

This chain connects TRBV3-1 (or the pseudogene TRBV3-2) to TRBJ1-4; possibly TRBD1 for D (5 bases). Germline V gene data show CDR1 as LGHDT and CDR2 as YNNKEL (reference sequence). The CDR3 contains 15 residues. Trimming removed 0 bases from V and 8 bases from J, with 13 bases in between. The CDR3 loop reads CASSQDPGIKEKLFF. CDR3 DNA: TGTGCCAGCAGCCAAGACCCAGGGATCAAGGAAAAACTGTTTTTT.

V and J are TRBV6-5 and TRBJ1-2; D not resolved. The CDR3 spans 14 residues. Trimming left V 6 bases short and J 8 bases short, with 19 bases between. Germline CDR1 is MNHEY and CDR2 is SVGAGI. DNA for the CDR3: TGTGCCAGCAGCGGAAGGGAGGGATATAACGGCTACACCTTC. As protein: CASSGREGYNGYTF.

This clone occurred once. The rearrangement links TRBV9 to TRBJ2-2; 10 bases line up with TRBD2. Trimming removed 0 bases from V and 5 bases from J; junction bases left unmatched: 13. The CDR3 length is 19 residues. Germline V gene data show CDR1 as SGDLS and CDR2 as YYNGEE. Written as DNA, the CDR3 is TGTGCCAGCAGCGTAGGGATCCTTCAGCGGGAGGGCCGAACCGGGGAGCTGTTTTTT. Its protein is CASSVGILQREGRTGELFF. The full variable domain, rest sourced from reference TRBV9 and TRBJ2-2, is DSGVTQTPKHLITATGQRVTLRCSPRSGDLSVYWYQQSLDQGLQFLIQYYNGEERAKGNILERFSAQQFPDLHSELNLSSLELGDSALYFCASSVGILQREGRTGELFFGEGSRLTVL.

The chain employs TRBV21-1 and TRBJ2-1; TRBD2 is taken as the D call from the table, unchecked against the DNA. TRBV21-1 constitutes a pseudogene. The CDR3 sequence is 17 residues long. The CDR3 region has the DNA TGTGCCAGCAGCAAAGCGCTAACTAGCAGACGCTCAAATGAGCAGTTCTTC. Protein sequence: CASSKALTSRRSNEQFF.

The J gene is TRBJ1-2, the V gene TRBV19; 11 nucleotides match TRBD1. Trimming removed 7 bases from V and 3 bases from J; junction bases left unmatched: 10. The CDR3 is 16 amino acids. Germline lookup yields CDR1 LNHDA and CDR2 SQIVND (reference sequence). The CDR3 nucleotides read TGTGCCAGTACCCATTTGGGACAGGGGGAATACTATGGCTACACCTTC. Its translation is CASTHLGQGEYYGYTF.

CDR3 loop: CASRISRAGDKGYTF. The CDR3, as DNA: TGTGCCAGCAGAATATCCAGGGCAGGGGATAAGGGCTACACCTTC. The gene calls are TRBV6-5 and TRBJ1-2, with a weak D call TRBD1 (6 bases). V was trimmed by 6 bases and J by 8 bases, leaving 22 bases between them. The CDR3 length is 15 residues. CDR1 is MNHEY, CDR2 SVGAGI, per germline.

V gene TRBV25-1 combines with J gene TRBJ1-2; D is unclear. CDR1 is MGHDK, CDR2 SYGVNS, per germline. V lost 0 bases to trimming and J lost 4 bases, with 15 bases between them. The CDR3 runs 16 residues. This CDR3 is CASSEYREDPGYGYTF. The CDR3 nucleotides read TGTGCCAGCAGTGAATATCGGGAGGACCCAGGCTATGGCTACACCTTC.

The chain has TRBV7-3 and TRBJ1-1; D unresolved. Trimming shortened V by 1 base and J by 1 base, and 7 bases separated the two germline ends. The CDR3 length is 14 residues. Germline lookup yields CDR1 SGHTA and CDR2 FQGTGA. The chain's CDR3 is CASSLRRENTEAFF. CDR3 bases: TGTGCCAGCAGCTTAAGGCGGGAGAACACTGAAGCTTTCTTT.

This clone has just one count. The V gene is TRBV12-5, the J gene TRBJ2-1; tentative D call: TRBD2 (5 bases). The CDR3 is 14 residues long. Trimming removed 4 bases at V and 8 bases at J, with 15 bases between. The germline gives CDR1 LGHNT, CDR2 FRNRAP. CDR3 sequence reads: CASGSLAAGDEQFF. CDR3 coding DNA: TGTGCTAGTGGTTCCTTGGCAGCCGGGGATGAGCAGTTCTTC.

This rearrangement joins TRBV30 to TRBJ2-6; 7 nucleotides agree with TRBD2. Germline V gene lookup returns CDR1 GTSNPN and CDR2 SVGIG (reference sequence). V lost 2 bases, J lost 2 bases, and 6 bases stayed unmatched. The CDR3 covers 16 residues. CDR3 sequence reads: CAWSKGEGPGANVLTF. The CDR3 DNA reads as TGTGCCTGGAGTAAAGGGGAGGGACCTGGGGCCAACGTCCTGACTTTC.

The chain joins TRBV28 to TRBJ2-7, with D possibly being TRBD1 (6 bases). The CDR3 is 15 residues long. From germline, CDR1 is MDHEN and CDR2 SYDVKM. With 6 bases removed from V and 4 bases from J, the gap between germline ends came to 19 bases. The CDR3 DNA reads TGTGCCAGCAGCGGCGCAGGGGCTACCTTTTACGAGCAGTACTTC. Translated, it gives CASSGAGATFYEQYF.

CDR3 loop: CASSLYGQGDQPQHF. The CDR3 DNA follows: TGTGCCAGCAGTTTATATGGACAGGGGGATCAGCCCCAGCATTTT. The rearrangement joins TRBV28 to TRBJ1-5, with 10 bases lining up with TRBD1. The CDR3 length is 15 residues. With V trimmed by 1 base and J by 5 bases, 2 bases remained unmatched. CDR1 is MDHEN, CDR2 SYDVKM, per germline.

This clone was detected once. The V call is TRBV9, the J call TRBJ2-1; 9 bases match TRBD1. Germline V gene sequence: CDR1 SGDLS, CDR2 YYNGEE. This CDR3 contains 15 residues. Trimming took 4 bases from V and 2 from J; bases not matched to a gene: 4. The CDR3 DNA reads TGTGCCAGCAGCATAAGACAGGGGGCCTACAATGAGCAGTTCTTC. Translation gives CASSIRQGAYNEQFF.

This chain connects TRBV19 to TRBJ2-1, with D possibly TRBD2 on 5 matching bases. The CDR3 sequence is 14 residues long. Trimming left V 6 bases short and J 6 bases short, with 15 bases between. Germline V gene lookup returns CDR1 LNHDA and CDR2 SQIVND (reference sequence). CDR3 amino acids: CASSRGRESNEQFF. In DNA, the CDR3 is TGTGCCAGTAGCCGAGGTCGGGAATCCAATGAGCAGTTCTTC.

The V and J genes are TRBV2 and TRBJ2-2, with 9 nucleotides matching TRBD2. The V gene end was trimmed by 10 bases and the J gene end by 1 base; junction bases not matched to a gene: 7. The CDR3 is 15 residues long. The germline gives CDR1 SNHLY, CDR2 FYNNEI. The CDR3 bases are TGTGCCAACTGCGGGAGGGCCGAGAACACCGGGGAGCTGTTTTTT. Translation gives CANCGRAENTGELFF.